This TCR beta chain appears in the sequencing data of a study of T cells after yellow fever vaccination. Study-level information: Preparation of fractions with low cell numbers was performed using SMART-Seq v4 Ultra Low Input.

Trimming took 5 bases from V and 6 from J, leaving 15 bases between them. CDR3 length: 14 amino acids. CDR1 and CDR2 (germline): SGHTA, FQGTGA. Whole-study results and caveats: Secondary responses were weaker yet peaked faster, day 5 versus 15. The CD4 and CD8 compartments had a small share of their clonotypes in common.

Production of TCR cDNA was by 5'RACE template switching, which also added a universal primer site and UMIs. Each CDR3 protein is one row after TCRdb ran MiXCR on the 5' RACE reads. The data show about 150,000 distinct CDR3 sequences, about 6.2% seen once. A few counts support this clonotype. Its target is not known. The sequencing used CD4+ T cells sorted from PBMCs, collected on the day of the first yellow fever vaccination. V gene TRBV7-3 combines with J gene TRBJ2-3; perhaps TRBD2 as D (5 bases). The clonotype was recovered from a man between 18 and 29 years old who received the YFV17D yellow fever vaccine. CDR3 region: CASSEGSGSDTQYF. The CDR3, as DNA: TGTGCCAGCAGCGAGGGCTCCGGCTCCGATACGCAGTATTTT.